This T cell receptor beta chain was sequenced in a study of identical twins. Regarding the study as a whole: Findings depended on cross-sectional statistics rather than tracking the same donors. Zero-insertion analyses were open to partial confounding by invariant MAIT and iNKT cells.

TCRdb processed the 5' RACE reads anew with MiXCR; each CDR3 protein has one entry. This sample has about 450,000 distinct CDR3 sequences, with approximately 18% found just once. This clonotype occurred many times. Its antigen is unidentified. Trimming took 0 bases from V and 4 from J; bases not matched to a gene: 5. The CDR3 runs to 15 residues. Germline V gene lookup returns CDR1 SGHDT and CDR2 YYEEEE. V is TRBV5-6 and J is TRBJ2-3, with 7 bases fitting TRBD2. The sample consisted of naive T cells sorted from blood. The sequence was collected from a man over 45 in good health. The CDR3 DNA reads as TGTGCCAGCAGCTTGGGACTAGCCCACCCAGATACGCAGTATTTT. It yields the protein CASSLGLAHPDTQYF.